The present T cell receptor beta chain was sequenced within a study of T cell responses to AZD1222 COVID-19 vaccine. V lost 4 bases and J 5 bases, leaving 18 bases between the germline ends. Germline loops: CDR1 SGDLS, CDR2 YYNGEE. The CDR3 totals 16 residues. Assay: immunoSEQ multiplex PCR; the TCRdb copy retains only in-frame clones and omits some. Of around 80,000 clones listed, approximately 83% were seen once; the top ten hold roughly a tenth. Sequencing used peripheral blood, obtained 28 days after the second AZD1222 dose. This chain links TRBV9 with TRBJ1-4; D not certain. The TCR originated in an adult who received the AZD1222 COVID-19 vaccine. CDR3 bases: TGTGCCAGCAGCCTTGACCCACTCCGCGCCAATGAAAAACTGTTTTTT. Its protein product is CASSLDPLRANEKLFF.